The 6 T cell receptor beta chains below come from one sample, sequenced in a study of cytomegalovirus exposure and HLA in healthy donors. The PCR made use of 60 Vbeta and 13 Jbeta primers. Clones were read by immunoSEQ multiplex PCR, and TCRdb kept only the in-frame ones, dropping some. The table records about 88,000 clones, about 90% of them present only once. The sequencing sample was made of PBMCs. Receptors were obtained from a man aged 18 to 29 in good health and CMV-seronegative.

This chain connects TRBV7-9 to TRBJ1-1; 9 bases match TRBD1. CDR3 length: 16 residues. CDR1 is SEHNR and CDR2 is FQNEAQ in the germline V gene (reference sequence). V dropped 3 bases and J dropped 11; count of bases not matched to a gene: 16. CDR3 residues: CASSLPPGTGRGWAFF. CDR3 in DNA: TGTGCCAGCAGCTTGCCGCCTGGGACAGGGAGGGGGTGGGCTTTCTTT.

The chain has TRBV27 and TRBJ2-7; 8 bases align to TRBD1. Looked up from germline, CDR1 is MNHEY and CDR2 is SMNVEV (reference sequence). The length of the CDR3 is 15 residues. The J segment lost 0 bases and the V segment lost 5 bases, leaving 6 bases of the junction unmatched. CDR3 in DNA: TGTGCCAGCAGTATTCGACAGGGGTCCTCCTACGAGCAGTACTTC. Translated, it gives CASSIRQGSSYEQYF.

The V call is TRBV18, the J call TRBJ2-3; the match to TRBD1 covers 7 bases. The CDR3 has 15 amino acids. The germline V gene has CDR1 KGHSH and CDR2 LQKENI. The V gene end was trimmed by 1 base and the J gene end by 2 bases; junction bases not matched to a gene: 3. Here the CDR3 DNA reads TGTGCCAGCTCACCACAAACAGGGGTCACAGATACGCAGTATTTT. Its protein product is CASSPQTGVTDTQYF.

This chain uses TRBV27 with TRBJ2-1; 8 bases line up with TRBD2. The CDR3 totals 16 residues. Germline values: CDR1 MNHEY, CDR2 SMNVEV (reference sequence). With 5 bases clipped from V and 8 bases from J, the junction kept 14 bases outside the gene matches. CDR3 sequence: CASSLVGGAGGDEQFF. The DNA of the CDR3 is TGTGCCAGCAGTCTTGTTGGTGGGGCGGGAGGCGATGAGCAGTTCTTC.

V usage is TRBV5-1 and J usage is TRBJ1-1; the D gene is possibly TRBD1 (5 bases). Germline V gene data show CDR1 as SGHRS and CDR2 as YFSETQ. This CDR3 is built from 16 residues. V was pared by 4 bases and J by 2 bases, with 18 bases between. The CDR3 coding sequence is TGCGCCAGCAGCGCAACAGGTTTGGTACAAAACACTGAAGCTTTCTTT. It translates to CASSATGLVQNTEAFF.

This rearrangement joins TRBV29-1 to TRBJ2-5; TRBD1 aligns across 10 bases. The V gene's germline CDR1 is SQVTM and CDR2 ANQGSEA. This CDR3 is 14 amino acids long. J was trimmed by 5 bases and V by 4 bases; bases with no gene match: 7. CDR3 sequence: CSVAGQGRRETQYF. In DNA form, the CDR3 reads TGCAGCGTTGCGGGACAGGGGCGGCGGGAGACCCAGTACTTC.